The 26 T cell receptor beta chains below come from one sample, sequenced in a study of long-term antiretroviral therapy in people with HIV. Version v3.0 of the immunoSEQ assay ran at survey level. This table comes from immunoSEQ multiplex PCR, and its TCRdb copy is limited to in-frame clones, with some not included. Seen here are 30,000 to 40,000 clones, about 76% observed once, and the top ten hold under 4%. The sequences come from unsorted PBMCs, collected 1.9 years after starting antiretroviral therapy. The origin of the receptors is a man younger than 35 with HIV.

The chain is built from TRBV7-9 and TRBJ2-2, with 7 bases lining up with TRBD2. The CDR3 is made up of 19 amino acids. Germline loops: CDR1 SEHNR, CDR2 FQNEAQ (reference sequence). With 4 bases clipped from V and 0 bases from J, the junction kept 14 bases outside the gene matches. CDR3 sequence (DNA): TGTGCCAGCAGCTCCACCCTCCGGGGGGAACGGCCGAACACCGGGGAGCTGTTTTTT. Amino acid sequence: CASSSTLRGERPNTGELFF. Full variable domain (missing parts from reference TRBV7-9 and TRBJ2-2): DTGVSQNPRHKITKRGQNVTFRCDPISEHNRLYWYRQTLGQGPEFLTYFQNEAQLEKSRLLSDRFSAERPKGSFSTLEIQRTEQGDSAMYLCASSSTLRGERPNTGELFFGEGSRLTVL.

In this sample, this clone is medium-sized. This chain connects TRBV7-6 to TRBJ1-5, with D unresolved. Trimming removed 5 bases from V and 6 bases from J, with 11 bases in between. Germline V lookup: CDR1 SGHVS, CDR2 FNYEAQ. The CDR3 runs to 13 residues. The CDR3, as DNA: TGTGCCAGCAGCGCGGGAGGGAGTCAGCCCCAGCATTTT. It yields the protein CASSAGGSQPQHF.

The gene calls are TRBV18 and TRBJ2-2, with TRBD1 identical over 9 bases. Germline V CDR1 and CDR2: KGHSH, LQKENI. The ends lost 3 bases at V and 7 bases at J; junction bases unmatched: 6. The CDR3 covers 15 residues. CDR3 protein: CASSPEQGAIGELFF. The DNA of the CDR3 is TGTGCCAGCTCACCGGAACAGGGGGCAATCGGGGAGCTGTTTTTT.

This clone has only a few counts. V usage is TRBV7-9 and J usage is TRBJ2-7; perhaps D is TRBD1 or TRBD2 (7 bases each). With 7 bases removed from V and 4 bases from J, the gap between germline ends came to 14 bases. From germline, CDR1 is SEHNR and CDR2 FQNEAQ (reference sequence). The CDR3 runs to 13 residues. CDR3 residues: CASTGEGAYEQYF. The CDR3 nucleotides are TGTGCCAGCACCGGGGAGGGGGCGTACGAGCAGTACTTC. The full variable domain, in which reference TRBV7-9 and TRBJ2-7 provide the parts outside the CDR3, is DTGVSQNPRHKITKRGQNVTFRCDPISEHNRLYWYRQTLGQGPEFLTYFQNEAQLEKSRLLSDRFSAERPKGSFSTLEIQRTEQGDSAMYLCASTGEGAYEQYFGPGTRLTVT.

V is TRBV5-4 and J is TRBJ2-7; 8 bases match TRBD1. After removal of 2 bases from V and 4 bases from J, the junction contained 14 bases not matched to a gene. Per the germline V gene, CDR1 is SGHNT and CDR2 is YYREEE (reference sequence). The CDR3 is 17 amino acids. The CDR3: CASSLYPRTGLNYEQYF. CDR3 DNA sequence: TGTGCCAGCAGCTTATACCCTCGGACAGGGCTCAATTACGAGCAGTACTTC.

The genes are TRBV5-1 and TRBJ2-1; D is unclear. V was trimmed by 2 bases and J by 3 bases, leaving 6 bases between them. The CDR3 spans 13 residues. CDR1 is SGHRS, CDR2 YFSETQ, per germline. Written as DNA, the CDR3 is TGCGCCAGCAGCTTAGAGAGCTACAATGAGCAGTTCTTC. The encoded protein is CASSLESYNEQFF.

This sequence joins TRBV7-9 and TRBJ2-6; no clear D gene. Trimming took off 2 bases at V and 0 bases at J, with 8 bases between the two ends. The CDR3 contains 16 residues. Germline V gives CDR1 SEHNR, CDR2 FQNEAQ (reference sequence). For the CDR3, the DNA is TGTGCCAGCAGCTTAACAGCGCCCTCTGGGGCCAACGTCCTGACTTTC. This translates into CASSLTAPSGANVLTF.

The J gene is TRBJ2-5, the V gene TRBV30; a weak D match, TRBD2 (5 bases). The CDR3 covers 17 residues. Germline V lookup: CDR1 GTSNPN, CDR2 SVGIG (reference sequence). The ends were cut back, 1 base at V and 5 bases at J, with 23 bases in the middle. DNA for the CDR3: TGTGCCTGGAGTGAAAGGGCCTCCCGGGGTTTGCGGGAGACCCAGTACTTC. Translating gives CAWSERASRGLRETQYF.

This clone came up once. The gene calls are TRBV19 and TRBJ1-1, with TRBD1 as a possible D gene (5 bases). This CDR3 comprises 13 residues. Germline-derived CDR1 and CDR2 are LNHDA and SQIVND (reference sequence). Trimming removed 3 bases at V and 5 bases at J, with 10 bases between. CDR3 nucleotide sequence: TGTGCCAGTAGTATCTGGGGGAAGACTGAAGCTTTCTTT. Protein product: CASSIWGKTEAFF.

The V and J genes are TRBV2 and TRBJ1-4; 7 nucleotides align to TRBD1. This CDR3 comprises 13 residues. Germline trimming cut 7 bases from V and 8 bases from J; bases unmatched to any gene: 7. CDR1 is SNHLY, CDR2 FYNNEI, per germline. DNA for the CDR3: TGTGCCAGCAAAGGGACAGTATACGAAAAACTGTTTTTT. Its translation: CASKGTVYEKLFF.

The V call is TRBV5-7, the J call TRBJ2-5; tentative D call: TRBD1 (6 bases). TRBV5-7 counts as an open reading frame of uncertain function. V was trimmed by 4 bases and J by 7 bases, leaving 23 bases between them. This CDR3 is built from 16 residues. The CDR3 DNA reads TGTGCCAGCAGCCAAAATCCGGGACACCCCCGTGGGACCCAGTACTTC. Its translation: CASSQNPGHPRGTQYF.

This clone appeared once. V usage is TRBV5-1 and J usage is TRBJ2-6, with 11 nucleotides matching TRBD1. V was clipped by 2 bases and J by 3 bases; unmatched bases: 4. This CDR3 is 17 amino acids long. Germline V gives CDR1 SGHRS, CDR2 YFSETQ. The CDR3 is CASSFGQGAFGANVLTF. Written as DNA, the CDR3 is TGCGCCAGCAGCTTCGGACAGGGGGCGTTTGGGGCCAACGTCCTGACTTTC.

This rearrangement joins TRBV7-9 to TRBJ1-3; 7 bases are shared with TRBD1. V trimming: 2 bases; J trimming: 0 bases; junction bases outside the gene matches: 4. Germline CDR1 is SEHNR and CDR2 is FQNEAQ (reference sequence). There are 16 residues in the CDR3. CDR3 sequence: CASSLRGQSSGNTIYF. The CDR3 DNA reads TGTGCCAGCAGCTTAAGGGGACAGAGCTCTGGAAACACCATATATTTT. The entire variable domain, with the rest obtained from reference TRBV7-9 and TRBJ1-3, is as follows: DTGVSQNPRHKITKRGQNVTFRCDPISEHNRLYWYRQTLGQGPEFLTYFQNEAQLEKSRLLSDRFSAERPKGSFSTLEIQRTEQGDSAMYLCASSLRGQSSGNTIYFGEGSWLTVV.

The chain uses TRBV5-1 and TRBJ1-2; D uncertain. The CDR3 is 12 residues long. V gave up 7 bases and J gave up 0 bases, with 7 bases separating them. Germline V gives CDR1 SGHRS, CDR2 YFSETQ. CDR3 DNA sequence: TGCGCCAGCTCGCCAGCTAACTATGGCTACACCTTC. Translating gives CASSPANYGYTF.

This clone has more than one count but fewer than ten. This rearrangement joins TRBV5-1 to TRBJ1-2; D possibly corresponds to TRBD1 (6 bases). The germline gives CDR1 SGHRS, CDR2 YFSETQ. The CDR3 totals 14 residues. Trimming left V 3 bases short and J 4 bases short, with 13 bases between. CDR3 in DNA: TGCGCCAGCAGCTCCGAGGGGGTTACCTATGGCTACACCTTC. Translating gives CASSSEGVTYGYTF.

Of note for this clone: Other DNA sequences within the sample encode an identical CDR3. V is TRBV7-9 and J is TRBJ1-1; perhaps TRBD1 as D (5 bases). With 2 bases removed from V and 3 bases from J, the gap between germline ends came to 10 bases. Germline V gene data show CDR1 as SEHNR and CDR2 as FQNEAQ (reference sequence). The CDR3 is made up of 14 amino acids. The CDR3 bases are TGTGCCAGCAGCTTACCGGGAGGGGACACTGAAGCTTTCTTT. The encoded protein is CASSLPGGDTEAFF.

The rearrangement uses TRBV19 and TRBJ1-2; no clear D gene. Deletions cut 1 base from V and 6 bases from J, with 15 bases between. This CDR3 comprises 15 residues. Germline lookup yields CDR1 LNHDA and CDR2 SQIVND (reference sequence). This CDR3 reads CASSIVNLPSDGYTF. The CDR3 region has the DNA TGTGCCAGTAGTATAGTGAACCTTCCTTCGGATGGCTACACCTTC.

The V call is TRBV19, the J call TRBJ2-6, with TRBD2 as a possible D gene (5 bases). V shed 7 bases and J shed 0 bases, with 13 bases lying between them. There are 16 residues in the CDR3. Germline V gene lookup returns CDR1 LNHDA and CDR2 SQIVND (reference sequence). Here the CDR3 DNA reads TGTGCCAGTACCCCGGACGGAGGCTCTGGGGCCAACGTCCTGACTTTC. It is translated as CASTPDGGSGANVLTF. The variable domain in full, completed from reference TRBV19 and TRBJ2-6, reads DGGITQSPKYLFRKEGQNVTLSCEQNLNHDAMYWYRQDPGQGLRLIYYSQIVNDFQKGDIAEGYSVSREKKESFPLTVTSAQKNPTAFYLCASTPDGGSGANVLTFGAGSRLTVL.

This chain uses TRBV5-1 with TRBJ2-3, with a possible D match to TRBD1 (6 bases). CDR3 size: 14 residues. The germline V and J ends were trimmed by 3 bases and 4 bases, with 12 bases remaining between them. Per the germline V gene, CDR1 is SGHRS and CDR2 is YFSETQ. CDR3 nucleotides: TGCGCCAGCAGCTCTCAACAGGGTTCAGATACGCAGTATTTT. It encodes CASSSQQGSDTQYF. Based on the CDR3 plus reference TRBV5-1 and TRBJ2-3, the full variable domain is KAGVTQTPRYLIKTRGQQVTLSCSPISGHRSVSWYQQTPGQGLQFLFEYFSETQRNKGNFPGRFSGRQFSNSRSEMNVSTLELGDSALYLCASSSQQGSDTQYFGPGTRLTVL.

The V gene is TRBV29-1, the J gene TRBJ2-1; 7 bases agree with TRBD1. The CDR3 runs to 16 residues. Germline V lookup: CDR1 SQVTM, CDR2 ANQGSEA. The V segment lost 1 base and the J segment 0 bases; nucleotides outside the gene matches: 6. Here the CDR3 reads CSVEGIQGSSYNEQFF. DNA for the CDR3: TGCAGCGTTGAAGGGATACAGGGGAGCTCCTACAATGAGCAGTTCTTC.

This chain joins TRBV19 and TRBJ2-4; 10 positions match TRBD2. Per the germline V gene, CDR1 is LNHDA and CDR2 is SQIVND (reference sequence). There are 14 residues in the CDR3. The junction had 11 bases not matched to a gene; V was cut back by 10 bases and J by 8 bases. The CDR3: CATGVAGGRDIQYF. DNA for the CDR3: TGTGCCACGGGGGTAGCGGGGGGCCGTGACATTCAGTACTTC.

The chain links TRBV6-5 to TRBJ2-7; possible D gene TRBD2, 6 bases. The V end was cut by 0 bases, the J end by 10 bases, with 13 bases between. The CDR3 covers 13 residues. Germline V lookup: CDR1 MNHEY, CDR2 SVGAGI. CDR3 loop: CASSYSKGRQQYV. The CDR3 nucleotides read TGTGCCAGCAGTTACTCGAAGGGGAGGCAACAGTACGTC.

The rearrangement joins TRBV11-2 to TRBJ2-7; no reliable D call. The V gene's germline CDR1 is SGHAT and CDR2 FQNNGV. V was clipped by 1 base and J by 6 bases, with 10 bases between them. The CDR3 loop spans 13 amino acids. The CDR3 reads CASSLGQLIEQYV. Written as DNA, the CDR3 is TGTGCCAGCAGCTTAGGGCAGTTGATCGAGCAGTACGTC.

V usage is TRBV6-6 and J usage is TRBJ1-1; no reliable D call. Trimming pared 7 bases from V and 3 bases from J, leaving 18 bases between. This CDR3 spans 15 amino acids. Per germline, CDR1 MNHNY and CDR2 SVGAGI (reference sequence). CDR3 loop: CASKEATPLDTEAFF. In DNA form, the CDR3 reads TGTGCCAGCAAGGAGGCGACTCCCCTGGACACTGAAGCTTTCTTT.

Here the CDR3 reads CASSSSVAQPQHF. CDR3 bases: TGTGCCAGCAGCTCCTCAGTGGCTCAGCCCCAGCATTTT. The gene calls are TRBV11-2 and TRBJ1-5; D unclear. CDR3 length: 13 residues. Trimming left V 4 bases short and J 6 bases short, with 10 bases between. Germline CDR1 and CDR2: SGHAT and FQNNGV. Based on the CDR3 plus reference TRBV11-2 and TRBJ1-5, the full variable domain is EAGVAQSPRYKIIEKRQSVAFWCNPISGHATLYWYQQILGQGPKLLIQFQNNGVVDDSQLPKDRFSAERLKGVDSTLKIQPAKLEDSAVYLCASSSSVAQPQHFGDGTRLSIL.

The chain recombines TRBV6-1 with TRBJ1-6, with D hard to call. V was clipped by 5 bases and J by 9 bases, with 14 bases between them. Germline V gene data show CDR1 as MNHNS and CDR2 as SASEGT. The CDR3 contains 14 residues. For the CDR3, the DNA is TGTGCCAGCAGTCGAGGGTATGGAGGTTCACCCCTCCACTTT. It codes for CASSRGYGGSPLHF.